This is a list of T cell receptor beta chains from one sample in a study of T cell responses to AZD1222 COVID-19 vaccine. Sequenced by immunoSEQ multiplex PCR; TCRdb stores in-frame clones only, minus some. The data contain roughly 140,000 clones, about 93% of them singletons. The specimen was peripheral blood, collected 28 days after the second AZD1222 dose. The receptor set was obtained from an adult who received the AZD1222 COVID-19 vaccine. The CDR3 runs from the conserved cysteine through the conserved F or W. D genes are given only for firm matches. The size of a clone is reported for some rows only, either as once, few or many, or as a class for expanded clones.

DNA	CDR3	J	V	size	D
TGTGCCAGCAGCTTAGGAGCGGCCGGGGAGCTGTTTTTT	CASSLGAAGELFF	TRBJ2-2	TRBV11-2	-	-
TGCGCCAGCAGCCTCTCAGGGGGCGACTATGGCTACACCTTC	CASSLSGGDYGYTF	TRBJ1-2	TRBV4-1	once	TRBD1
TGTGCCAGCAGCCAAGATCACGGCTACACCTTC	CASSQDHGYTF	TRBJ1-2	TRBV14	-	-
TGTGCCAGCAGCGTCCGGGACATGAACACTGAAGCTTTCTTT	CASSVRDMNTEAFF	TRBJ1-1	TRBV9	-	-
TGTGCCAGCAGTTACGACGGACCTGGAAACACCATATATTTT	CASSYDGPGNTIYF	TRBJ1-3	TRBV6-5	-	-
TGTGCCAGTAGTATAGGTTTTCGAGGGGGGTCCTACAATGAGCAGTTCTTC	CASSIGFRGGSYNEQFF	TRBJ2-1	TRBV19	-	-
TGTGCCAGCAGCAGGAGCGGGACAGGGAGAGAAGCTTTCTTT	CASSRSGTGREAFF	TRBJ1-1	TRBV5-6	-	TRBD1
TGTGCCAGCAGTGAAGAGGGAGGGAATCAGCCCCAGCATTTT	CASSEEGGNQPQHF	TRBJ1-5	TRBV2	-	-
TGTGCCAGCTCCCGAGACAGGGGTAGCAATCAGCCCCAGCATTTT	CASSRDRGSNQPQHF	TRBJ1-5	TRBV18	-	TRBD1
TGTGCCAGCAGCTTCCTGGGACAGGGGGCACCTAACTATGGCTACACCTTC	CASSFLGQGAPNYGYTF	TRBJ1-2	TRBV7-9	once	TRBD1
TGTGCCAGCAGATTTGGACTAGCGGCCAACACCGGGGAGCTGTTTTTT	CASRFGLAANTGELFF	TRBJ2-2	TRBV7-2	-	TRBD2
TGCGCCAGCAGCCAAGTGGAGACTAGCCGCAATGAGCAGTTCTTC	CASSQVETSRNEQFF	TRBJ2-1	TRBV4-1	-	TRBD2
TGTGCCAGCATACCCAGCGGGGGGAAAGAGACCCAGTACTTC	CASIPSGGKETQYF	TRBJ2-5	TRBV11-2	-	TRBD2
TGCGCCAGCATCGATATTACAGGGAGCTATGGCTACACCTTC	CASIDITGSYGYTF	TRBJ1-2	TRBV10-1	-	-
TGTGCCAGTAGTATAGGTCAGACGGCCTATAATTCACCCCTCCACTTT	CASSIGQTAYNSPLHF	TRBJ1-6	TRBV19	few	-
TGCGCCAGCAGCTTGGAAGACAGCTACGAGCAGTACTTC	CASSLEDSYEQYF	TRBJ2-7	TRBV5-1	-	-
TGTGCCAGCAGCCCTTTCCCGGGACTAGCGGGATACGAGCAGTACTTC	CASSPFPGLAGYEQYF	TRBJ2-7	TRBV7-9	-	TRBD2
TGTGCCAGCAGCTTCCGGACAGGTAGCTACGAGCAGTACTTC	CASSFRTGSYEQYF	TRBJ2-7	TRBV7-9	-	TRBD1
TGTGCCAGCAGTTCCCTCCCGAACACCGGGGAGCTGTTTTTT	CASSSLPNTGELFF	TRBJ2-2	TRBV6-5	-	-
TGCGCCAGCAGCCAAGTACTTATGGAGACCCAGTACTTC	CASSQVLMETQYF	TRBJ2-5	TRBV4-1	-	-
TGTGCCAGCAGCCCCTTTGCCGGGGGCAGAGCTGAGCAGTTCTTC	CASSPFAGGRAEQFF	TRBJ2-1	TRBV7-2	-	-
TGTGCCAGTAGTATAGCGCGGTCTCGTAATGAGCAGTTCTTC	CASSIARSRNEQFF	TRBJ2-1	TRBV19	-	-
TGTGCCTGGAGTACCCAGGTGGGTTCGAGTGGCTACACCTTC	CAWSTQVGSSGYTF	TRBJ1-2	TRBV30	-	-
TGTGCCTGGAGTGTGCCCACCTCCTACGAGCAGTACTTC	CAWSVPTSYEQYF	TRBJ2-7	TRBV30	once	-
TGTGCCAGCAGCTTCTTTAGCGGGGATGAGCAGTTCTTC	CASSFFSGDEQFF	TRBJ2-1	TRBV7-9	-	TRBD2
TGTGCCAGCAGCCAAGATCCCGGACTAGCGAGCGAGCAGTTCTTC	CASSQDPGLASEQFF	TRBJ2-1	TRBV4-2	once	TRBD2
TGCGCCAGCAGCTTGGGGCAGATGAACACTGAAGCTTTCTTT	CASSLGQMNTEAFF	TRBJ1-1	TRBV5-1	-	-
TGTGCCAGTCTCAGGGCGGGGTCGGATGGCTACACCTTC	CASLRAGSDGYTF	TRBJ1-2	TRBV7-8	-	-
TGTGCCAGCAGCCCCGTTAATCAGCCCCAGCATTTT	CASSPVNQPQHF	TRBJ1-5	TRBV12-3/TRBV12-4	-	-
TGTGCCAGCAGCAGGGGGCCGGGTAGCGGGGAGCTGTTTTTT	CASSRGPGSGELFF	TRBJ2-2	TRBV9	-	TRBD1
TGTGCCAGTAGTATCTTCGGGGGGAGCTCTGGAAACACCATATATTTT	CASSIFGGSSGNTIYF	TRBJ1-3	TRBV19	-	-
TGCGCCAGCGGATTTAGCGGGAGTGACAATGAGCAGTTCTTC	CASGFSGSDNEQFF	TRBJ2-1	TRBV5-1	-	TRBD2
TGTGCCACGCCCCGGATTACAGGGGGGAAGACTGAAGCTTTCTTT	CATPRITGGKTEAFF	TRBJ1-1	TRBV10-3	-	TRBD1